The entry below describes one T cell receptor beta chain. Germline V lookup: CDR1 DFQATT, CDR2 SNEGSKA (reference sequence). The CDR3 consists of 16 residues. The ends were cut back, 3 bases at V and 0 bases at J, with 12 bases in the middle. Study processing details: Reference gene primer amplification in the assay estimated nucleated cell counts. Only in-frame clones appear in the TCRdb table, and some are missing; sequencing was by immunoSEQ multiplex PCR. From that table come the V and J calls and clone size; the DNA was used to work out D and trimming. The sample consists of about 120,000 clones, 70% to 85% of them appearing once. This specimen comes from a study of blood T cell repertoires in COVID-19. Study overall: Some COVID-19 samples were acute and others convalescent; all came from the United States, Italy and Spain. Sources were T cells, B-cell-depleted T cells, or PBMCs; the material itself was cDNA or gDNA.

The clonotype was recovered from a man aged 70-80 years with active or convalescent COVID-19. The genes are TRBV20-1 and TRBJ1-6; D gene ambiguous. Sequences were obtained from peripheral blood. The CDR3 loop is CSASGTKSSYNSPLHF. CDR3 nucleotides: TGCAGTGCTAGTGGCACCAAGAGCTCCTATAATTCACCCCTCCACTTT.